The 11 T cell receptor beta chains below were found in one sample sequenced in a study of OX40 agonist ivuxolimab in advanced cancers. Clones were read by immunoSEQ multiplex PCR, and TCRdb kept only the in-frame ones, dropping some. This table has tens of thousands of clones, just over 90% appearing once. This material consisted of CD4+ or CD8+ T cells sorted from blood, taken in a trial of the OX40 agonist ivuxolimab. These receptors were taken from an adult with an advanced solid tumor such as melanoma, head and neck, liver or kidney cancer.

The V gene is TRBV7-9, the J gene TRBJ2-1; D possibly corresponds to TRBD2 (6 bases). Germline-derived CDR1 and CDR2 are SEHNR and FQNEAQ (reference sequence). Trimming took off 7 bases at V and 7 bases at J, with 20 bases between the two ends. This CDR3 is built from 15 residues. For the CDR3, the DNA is TGTGCCAGCATCCGCACTGAGGAGGGGCGGAATGAGCAGTTCTTC. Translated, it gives CASIRTEEGRNEQFF.

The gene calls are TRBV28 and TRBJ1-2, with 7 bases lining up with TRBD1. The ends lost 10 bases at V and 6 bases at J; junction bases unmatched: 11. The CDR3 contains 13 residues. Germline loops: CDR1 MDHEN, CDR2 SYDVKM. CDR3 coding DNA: TGTGCCACGATACGCCGGGACAGTAATGGCTACACCTTC. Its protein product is CATIRRDSNGYTF.

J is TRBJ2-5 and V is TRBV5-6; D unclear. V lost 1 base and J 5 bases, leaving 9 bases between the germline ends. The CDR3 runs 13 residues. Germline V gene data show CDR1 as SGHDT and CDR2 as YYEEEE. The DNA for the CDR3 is TGTGCCAGCAGCTTGTTGGGTAGGGAGACCCAGTACTTC. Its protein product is CASSLLGRETQYF.

CDR3 sequence: CSVASGREQYF. The CDR3 nucleotides are TGCAGCGTTGCTTCAGGGCGAGAGCAGTACTTC. This chain links TRBV29-1 with TRBJ2-7; maybe TRBD1 (5 bases). V was trimmed by 4 bases and J by 7 bases, leaving 11 bases between them. This CDR3 is built from 11 residues. CDR1 and CDR2 (germline): SQVTM, ANQGSEA.

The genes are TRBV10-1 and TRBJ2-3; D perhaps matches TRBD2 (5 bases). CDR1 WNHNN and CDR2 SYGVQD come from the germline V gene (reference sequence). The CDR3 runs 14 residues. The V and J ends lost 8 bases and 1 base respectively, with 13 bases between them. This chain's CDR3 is CASQRDHRTDTQYF. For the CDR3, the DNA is TGCGCCAGCCAACGGGATCATCGCACAGATACGCAGTATTTT.

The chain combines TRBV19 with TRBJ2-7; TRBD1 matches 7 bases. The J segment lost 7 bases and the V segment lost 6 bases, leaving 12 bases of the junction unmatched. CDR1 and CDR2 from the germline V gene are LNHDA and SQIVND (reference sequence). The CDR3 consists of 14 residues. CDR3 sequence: CASRPQAGGREQYF. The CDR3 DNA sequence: TGTGCCAGTAGACCCCAGGCAGGGGGAAGAGAGCAGTACTTC.

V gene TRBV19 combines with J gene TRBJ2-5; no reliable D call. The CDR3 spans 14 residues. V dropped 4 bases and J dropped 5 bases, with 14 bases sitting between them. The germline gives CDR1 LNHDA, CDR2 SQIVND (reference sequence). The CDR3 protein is CASSRDARGETQYF. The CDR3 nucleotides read TGTGCCAGTAGTAGGGATGCCCGTGGCGAGACCCAGTACTTC.

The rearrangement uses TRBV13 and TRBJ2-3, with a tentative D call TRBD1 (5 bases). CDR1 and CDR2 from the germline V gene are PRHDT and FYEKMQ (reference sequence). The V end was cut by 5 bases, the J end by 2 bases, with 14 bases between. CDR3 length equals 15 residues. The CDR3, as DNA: TGTGCCAGCAGCGGGAAAGGGGCCTACACAGATACGCAGTATTTT. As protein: CASSGKGAYTDTQYF.

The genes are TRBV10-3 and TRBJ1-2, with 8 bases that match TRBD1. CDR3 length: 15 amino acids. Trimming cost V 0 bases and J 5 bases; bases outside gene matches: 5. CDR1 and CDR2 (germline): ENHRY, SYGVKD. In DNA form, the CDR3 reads TGTGCCATCAGTGAGTCCATGGGACAGGTATATGGCTACACCTTC. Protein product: CAISESMGQVYGYTF.

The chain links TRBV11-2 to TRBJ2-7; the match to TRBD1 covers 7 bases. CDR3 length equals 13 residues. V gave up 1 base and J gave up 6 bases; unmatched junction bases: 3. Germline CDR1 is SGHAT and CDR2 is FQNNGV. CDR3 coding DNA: TGTGCCAGCAGCTTAGTTGCAGGGGGCGAGCAGTACTTC. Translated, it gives CASSLVAGGEQYF.

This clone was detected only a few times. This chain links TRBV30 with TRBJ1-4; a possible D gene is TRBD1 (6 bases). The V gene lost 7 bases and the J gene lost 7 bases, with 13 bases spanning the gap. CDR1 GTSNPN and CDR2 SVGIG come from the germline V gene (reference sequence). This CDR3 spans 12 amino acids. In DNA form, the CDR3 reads TGTGCCTACTTGGGGGCTGGTGAAAAACTGTTTTTT. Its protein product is CAYLGAGEKLFF.